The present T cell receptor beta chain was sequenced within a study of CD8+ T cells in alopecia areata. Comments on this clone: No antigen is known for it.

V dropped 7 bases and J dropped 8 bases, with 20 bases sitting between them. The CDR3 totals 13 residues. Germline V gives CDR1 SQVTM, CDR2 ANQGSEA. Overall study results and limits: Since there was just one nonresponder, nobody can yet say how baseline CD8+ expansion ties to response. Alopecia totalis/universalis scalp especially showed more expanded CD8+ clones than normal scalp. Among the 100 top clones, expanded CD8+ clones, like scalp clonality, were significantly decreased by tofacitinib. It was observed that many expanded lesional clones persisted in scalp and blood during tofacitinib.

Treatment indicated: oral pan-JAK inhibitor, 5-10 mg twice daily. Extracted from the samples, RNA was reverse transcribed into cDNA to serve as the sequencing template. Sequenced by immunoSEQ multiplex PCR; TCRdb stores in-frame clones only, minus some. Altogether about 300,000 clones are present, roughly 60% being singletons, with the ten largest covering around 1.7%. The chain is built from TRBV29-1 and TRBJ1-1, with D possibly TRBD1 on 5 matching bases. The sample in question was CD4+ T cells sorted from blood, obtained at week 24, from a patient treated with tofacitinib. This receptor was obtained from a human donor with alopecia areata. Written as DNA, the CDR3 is TGCAGCGCAGAACTCGCGGGGACGCTGGAAGCTTTCTTT. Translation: CSAELAGTLEAFF. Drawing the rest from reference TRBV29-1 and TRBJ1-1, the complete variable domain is SAVISQKPSRDICQRGTSLTIQCQVDSQVTMMFWYRQQPGQSLTLIATANQGSEATYESGFVIDKFPISRPNLTFSTLTVSNMSPEDSSIYLCSAELAGTLEAFFGQGTRLTVV.